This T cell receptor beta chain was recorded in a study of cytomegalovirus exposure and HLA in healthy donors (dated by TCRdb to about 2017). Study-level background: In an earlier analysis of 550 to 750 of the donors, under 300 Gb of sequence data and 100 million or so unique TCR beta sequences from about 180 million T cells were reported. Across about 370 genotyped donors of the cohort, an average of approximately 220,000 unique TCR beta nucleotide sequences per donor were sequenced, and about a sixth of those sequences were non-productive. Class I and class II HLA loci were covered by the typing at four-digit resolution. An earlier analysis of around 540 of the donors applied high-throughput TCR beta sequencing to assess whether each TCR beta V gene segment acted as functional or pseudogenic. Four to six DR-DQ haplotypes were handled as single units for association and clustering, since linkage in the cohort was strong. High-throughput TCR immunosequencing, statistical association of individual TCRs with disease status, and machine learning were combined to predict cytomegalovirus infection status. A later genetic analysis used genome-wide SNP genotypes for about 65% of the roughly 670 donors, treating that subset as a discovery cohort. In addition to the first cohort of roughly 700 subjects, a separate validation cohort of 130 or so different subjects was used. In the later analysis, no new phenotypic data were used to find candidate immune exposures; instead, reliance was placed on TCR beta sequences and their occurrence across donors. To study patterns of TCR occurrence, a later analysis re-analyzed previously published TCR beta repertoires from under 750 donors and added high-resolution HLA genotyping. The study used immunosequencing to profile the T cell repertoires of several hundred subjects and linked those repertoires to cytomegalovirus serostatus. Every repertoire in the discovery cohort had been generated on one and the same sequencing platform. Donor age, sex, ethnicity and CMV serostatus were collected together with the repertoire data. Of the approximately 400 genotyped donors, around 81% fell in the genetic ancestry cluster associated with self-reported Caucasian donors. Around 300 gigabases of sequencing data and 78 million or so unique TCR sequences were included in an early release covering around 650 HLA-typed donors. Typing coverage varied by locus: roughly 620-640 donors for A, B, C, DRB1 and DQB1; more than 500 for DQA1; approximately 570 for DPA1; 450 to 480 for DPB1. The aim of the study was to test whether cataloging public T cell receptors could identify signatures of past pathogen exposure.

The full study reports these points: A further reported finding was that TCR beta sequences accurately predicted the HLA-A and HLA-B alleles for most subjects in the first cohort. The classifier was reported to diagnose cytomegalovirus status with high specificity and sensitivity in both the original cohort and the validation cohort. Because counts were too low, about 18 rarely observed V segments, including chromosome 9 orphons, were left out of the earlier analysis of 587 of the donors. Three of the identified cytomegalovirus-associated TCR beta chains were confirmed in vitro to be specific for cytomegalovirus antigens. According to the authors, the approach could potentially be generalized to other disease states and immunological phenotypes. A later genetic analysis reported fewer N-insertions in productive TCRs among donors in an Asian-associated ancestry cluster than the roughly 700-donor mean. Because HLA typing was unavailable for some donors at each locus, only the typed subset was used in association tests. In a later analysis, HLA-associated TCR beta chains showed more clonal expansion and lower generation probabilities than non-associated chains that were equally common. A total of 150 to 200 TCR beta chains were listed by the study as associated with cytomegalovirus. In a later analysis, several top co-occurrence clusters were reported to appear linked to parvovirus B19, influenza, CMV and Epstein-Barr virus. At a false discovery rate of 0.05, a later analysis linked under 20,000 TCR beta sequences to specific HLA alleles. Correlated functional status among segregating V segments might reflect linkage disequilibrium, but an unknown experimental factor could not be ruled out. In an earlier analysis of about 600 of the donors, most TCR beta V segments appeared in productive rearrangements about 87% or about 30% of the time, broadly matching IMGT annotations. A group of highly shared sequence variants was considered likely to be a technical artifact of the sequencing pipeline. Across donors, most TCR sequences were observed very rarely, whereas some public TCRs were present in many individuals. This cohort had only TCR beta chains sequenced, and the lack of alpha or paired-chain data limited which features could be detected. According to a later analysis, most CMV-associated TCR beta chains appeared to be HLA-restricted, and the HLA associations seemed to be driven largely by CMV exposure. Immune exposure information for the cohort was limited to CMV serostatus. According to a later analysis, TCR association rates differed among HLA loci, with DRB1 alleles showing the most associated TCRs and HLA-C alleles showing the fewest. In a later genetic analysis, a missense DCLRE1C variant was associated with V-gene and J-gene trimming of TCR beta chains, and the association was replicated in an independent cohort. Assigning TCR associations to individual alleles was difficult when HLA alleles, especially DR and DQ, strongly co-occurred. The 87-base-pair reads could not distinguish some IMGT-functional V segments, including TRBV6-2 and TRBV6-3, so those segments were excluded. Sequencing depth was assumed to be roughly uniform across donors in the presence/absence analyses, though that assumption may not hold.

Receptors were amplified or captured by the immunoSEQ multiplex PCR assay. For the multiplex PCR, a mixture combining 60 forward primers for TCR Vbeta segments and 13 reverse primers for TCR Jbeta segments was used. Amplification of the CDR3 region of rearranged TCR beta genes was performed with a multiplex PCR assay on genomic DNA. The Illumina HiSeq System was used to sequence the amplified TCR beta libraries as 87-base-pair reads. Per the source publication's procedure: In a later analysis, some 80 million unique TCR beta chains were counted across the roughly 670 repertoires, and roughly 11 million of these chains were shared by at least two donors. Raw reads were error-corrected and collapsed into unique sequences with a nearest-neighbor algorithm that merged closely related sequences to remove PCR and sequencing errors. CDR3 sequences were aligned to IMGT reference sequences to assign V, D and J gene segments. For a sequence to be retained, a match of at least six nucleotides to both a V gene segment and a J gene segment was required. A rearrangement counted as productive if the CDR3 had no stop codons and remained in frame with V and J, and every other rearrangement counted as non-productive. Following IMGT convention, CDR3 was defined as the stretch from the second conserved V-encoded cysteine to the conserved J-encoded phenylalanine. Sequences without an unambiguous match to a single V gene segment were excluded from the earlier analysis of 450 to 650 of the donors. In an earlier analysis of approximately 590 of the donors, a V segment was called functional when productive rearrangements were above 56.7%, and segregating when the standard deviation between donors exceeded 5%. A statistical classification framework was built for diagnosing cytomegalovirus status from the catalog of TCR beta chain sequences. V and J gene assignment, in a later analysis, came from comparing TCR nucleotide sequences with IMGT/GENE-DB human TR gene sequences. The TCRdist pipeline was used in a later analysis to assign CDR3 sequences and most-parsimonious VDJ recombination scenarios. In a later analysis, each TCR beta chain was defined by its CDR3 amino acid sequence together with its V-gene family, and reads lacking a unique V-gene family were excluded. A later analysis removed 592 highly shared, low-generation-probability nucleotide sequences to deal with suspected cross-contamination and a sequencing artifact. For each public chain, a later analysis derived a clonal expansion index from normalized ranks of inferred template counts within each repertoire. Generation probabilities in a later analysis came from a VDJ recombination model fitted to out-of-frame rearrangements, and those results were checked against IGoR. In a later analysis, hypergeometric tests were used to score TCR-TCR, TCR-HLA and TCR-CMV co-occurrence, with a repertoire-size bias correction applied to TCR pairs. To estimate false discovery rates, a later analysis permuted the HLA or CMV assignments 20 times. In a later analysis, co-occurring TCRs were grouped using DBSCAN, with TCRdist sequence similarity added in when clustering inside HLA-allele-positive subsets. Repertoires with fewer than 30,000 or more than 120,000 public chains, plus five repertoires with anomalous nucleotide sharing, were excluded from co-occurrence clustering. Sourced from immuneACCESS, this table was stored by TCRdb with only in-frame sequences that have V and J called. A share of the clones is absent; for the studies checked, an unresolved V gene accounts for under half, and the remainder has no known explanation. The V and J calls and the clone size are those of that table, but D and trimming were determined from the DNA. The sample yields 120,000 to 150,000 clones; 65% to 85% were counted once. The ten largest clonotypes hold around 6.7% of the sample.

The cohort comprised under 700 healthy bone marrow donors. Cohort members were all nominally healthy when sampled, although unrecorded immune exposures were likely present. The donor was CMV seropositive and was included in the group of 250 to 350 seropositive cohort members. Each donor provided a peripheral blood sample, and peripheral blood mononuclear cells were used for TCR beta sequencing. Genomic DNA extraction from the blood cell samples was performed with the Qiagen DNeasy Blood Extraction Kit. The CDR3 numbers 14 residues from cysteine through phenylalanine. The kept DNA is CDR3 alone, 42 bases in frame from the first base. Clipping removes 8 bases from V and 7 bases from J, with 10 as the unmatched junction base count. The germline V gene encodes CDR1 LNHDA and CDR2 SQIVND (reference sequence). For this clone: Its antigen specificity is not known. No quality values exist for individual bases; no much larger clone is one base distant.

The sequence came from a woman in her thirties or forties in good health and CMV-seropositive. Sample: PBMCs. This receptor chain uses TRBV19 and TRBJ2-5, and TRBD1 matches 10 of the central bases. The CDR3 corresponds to CASGTGDGSGTQYF. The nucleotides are TGTGCCAGTGGGACAGGGGATGGTAGCGGGACCCAGTACTTC. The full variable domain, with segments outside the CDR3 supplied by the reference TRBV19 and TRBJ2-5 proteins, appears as DGGITQSPKYLFRKEGQNVTLSCEQNLNHDAMYWYRQDPGQGLRLIYYSQIVNDFQKGDIAEGYSVSREKKESFPLTVTSAQKNPTAFYLCASGTGDGSGTQYFGPGTRLLVL.